This T cell receptor (beta chain) emerged from a study of CD8+ T cells in alopecia areata. Study background: Twice daily, treated patients received 5 to 10 mg of oral tofacitinib.

Notes on this clone: Its antigen is not identified.

Treatment in this sample: oral pan-JAK inhibitor, 5-10 mg twice daily. The germline V gene has CDR1 SGHRS and CDR2 YFSETQ. V was shortened by 0 bases and J by 2 bases, with 7 bases between the two germline ends. The CDR3 runs 14 residues. Following RNA extraction, reverse transcription yielded cDNA that acted as the sequencing template. Sequencing was performed with immunoSEQ multiplex PCR; in TCRdb, only in-frame clones are kept and a portion is missing. The repertoire holds approximately 180,000 clones, with around three fifths as singletons. Study-wide points: In scalp and blood, many expanded lesional clones persisted during tofacitinib.

The TCR originated in a human donor with alopecia areata. The source material was CD4+ T cells sorted from blood, sampled at week 24, from a patient treated with tofacitinib. The J gene is TRBJ2-3, the V gene TRBV5-1; no clear D gene. CDR3 DNA: TGCGCCAGCAGCTTGGGAGGAACCACAGATACGCAGTATTTT. It specifies CASSLGGTTDTQYF.